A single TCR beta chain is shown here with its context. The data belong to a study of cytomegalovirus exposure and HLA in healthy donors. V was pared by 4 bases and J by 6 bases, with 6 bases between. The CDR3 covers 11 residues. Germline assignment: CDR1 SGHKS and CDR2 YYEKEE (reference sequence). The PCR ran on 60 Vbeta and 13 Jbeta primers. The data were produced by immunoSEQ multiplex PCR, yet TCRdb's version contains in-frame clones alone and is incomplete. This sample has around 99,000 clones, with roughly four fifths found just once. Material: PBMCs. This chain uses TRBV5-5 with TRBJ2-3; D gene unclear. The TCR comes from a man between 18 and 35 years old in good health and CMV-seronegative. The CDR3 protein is CASSLQDTQYF. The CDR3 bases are TGTGCCAGCAGCCTACAGGATACGCAGTATTTT.